The T cell receptor (beta chain) described here comes from a study of cytomegalovirus exposure and HLA in healthy donors. Worth noting for this clone: Its antigen is not identified.

The PCR ran on 60 Vbeta and 13 Jbeta primers. This table comes from immunoSEQ multiplex PCR, and its TCRdb copy is limited to in-frame clones, with some not included. Recorded for this sample: about 140,000 clones. This CDR3 comprises 16 residues. The V gene's germline CDR1 is LNHDA and CDR2 SQIVND (reference sequence). V shed 7 bases, J shed 1 base, and the junction held 10 bases outside the gene matches. Regarding the study as a whole: As a later analysis showed, a missense DCLRE1C variant was linked to trimming of TCR beta V- and J-genes.

The sequence was obtained from a male donor in good health and CMV-seronegative. The sample was PBMCs. The chain has TRBV19 and TRBJ2-1; TRBD1 matches at 7 bases. The CDR3 loop is CASIGAGGSSYNEQFF. DNA of the CDR3: TGTGCCAGTATTGGGGCAGGGGGAAGTTCCTACAATGAGCAGTTCTTC.